Shown below are 2 T cell receptor beta chains from a single sample sequenced in a study of cytomegalovirus exposure and HLA in healthy donors. The study ran its PCR with 60 Vbeta and 13 Jbeta primers. TCRdb's copy holds only in-frame clones and misses some; the assay was immunoSEQ multiplex PCR. Of tens of thousands of clones listed, about 60% were seen once; the top ten hold approximately 15%. Sequenced input: PBMCs. Receptors were obtained from a woman aged 40 to 49 in good health and CMV-seropositive.

The V gene is TRBV6-6, the J gene TRBJ1-2; D possibly corresponds to TRBD1 (5 bases). The CDR3 covers 15 residues. CDR1 and CDR2 (germline): MNHNY, SVGAGI (reference sequence). The V and J ends lost 1 base and 10 bases respectively, with 19 bases between them. The CDR3 region has the DNA TGTGCCAGCAGTTACTACCCCGCGGGGCCTACAATCTACACCTTC. Translated: CASSYYPAGPTIYTF.

The chain uses TRBV23-1 and TRBJ1-2, with no clear D. TRBV23-1 has ORF status, its function being uncertain. Trimming cost V 6 bases and J 6 bases, with 17 bases left between them. The CDR3 covers 14 residues. The chain's CDR3 is CASSPPPRMDGYTF. The CDR3 DNA sequence: TGCGCCAGCAGCCCGCCCCCTAGGATGGATGGCTACACCTTC.